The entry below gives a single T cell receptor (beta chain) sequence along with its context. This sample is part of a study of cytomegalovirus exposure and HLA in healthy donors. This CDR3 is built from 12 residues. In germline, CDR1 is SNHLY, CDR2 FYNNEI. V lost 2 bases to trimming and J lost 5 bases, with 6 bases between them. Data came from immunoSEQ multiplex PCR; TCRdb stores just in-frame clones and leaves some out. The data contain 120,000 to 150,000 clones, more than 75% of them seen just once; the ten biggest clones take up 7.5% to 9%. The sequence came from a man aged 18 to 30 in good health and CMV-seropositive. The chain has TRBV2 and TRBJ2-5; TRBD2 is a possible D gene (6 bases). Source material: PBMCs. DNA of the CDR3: TGTGCCAGCAGTGAACTAGCGGAGACCCAGTACTTC. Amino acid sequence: CASSELAETQYF.